One sample yielded the 15 T cell receptor beta chains listed below, sequenced in a study of blood T cell repertoires in COVID-19. Sequencing was performed with immunoSEQ multiplex PCR; in TCRdb, only in-frame clones are kept and a portion is missing. The table shows about 220,000 clones, with approximately 83% occurring only once. What was sequenced was PBMCs or T cells enriched from blood (not recorded which). Every receptor here comes from a woman aged 50 to 60 who had been exposed to COVID-19.

CDR3 nucleotide sequence: TGTGCCAGCAGCCAACAGGGCAGCGGGTACAATGAGCAGTTCTTC. It codes for CASSQQGSGYNEQFF. The chain is built from TRBV3-1 (or the pseudogene TRBV3-2) and TRBJ2-1, with D possibly TRBD2 on 6 matching bases. V shed 2 bases and J shed 4 bases, with 12 bases lying between them. The CDR3 loop spans 15 amino acids. Germline assignment: CDR1 LGHDT and CDR2 YNNKEL (reference sequence).

CDR3 amino acids: CASSQDPLREGNTEAFF. CDR3 nucleotides: TGTGCCAGCAGCCAAGATCCCCTCAGGGAAGGAAACACTGAAGCTTTCTTT. The rearrangement uses TRBV3-1 (or the pseudogene TRBV3-2) and TRBJ1-1; D is perhaps TRBD1 (5 bases). This CDR3 has 17 amino acids. Germline V CDR1 and CDR2: LGHDT, YNNKEL (reference sequence). The germline V and J ends were trimmed by 0 bases and 2 bases, with 16 bases remaining between them.

This clone occurred once. This chain links TRBV27 with TRBJ2-5; 10 nucleotides match TRBD2. The germline V gene has CDR1 MNHEY and CDR2 SMNVEV (reference sequence). The CDR3 extends over 16 amino acids. V was clipped by 6 bases and J by 3 bases; unmatched bases: 10. The CDR3 DNA is TGTGCCAGCAGAGCGAAGCTAGCGGGGGCCGAAGAGACCCAGTACTTC. Its protein is CASRAKLAGAEETQYF.

This rearrangement joins TRBV11-1 to TRBJ2-5; 15 bases match TRBD2. Germline CDR1 is SGHAT and CDR2 is FQDESV (reference sequence). V lost 4 bases to trimming and J lost 3 bases; unmatched junction nucleotides: 0. There are 15 residues in the CDR3. Here the CDR3 reads CASSWTSGGEETQYF. CDR3 in DNA: TGTGCCAGCAGCTGGACTAGCGGGGGGGAAGAGACCCAGTACTTC.

The chain uses TRBV19 and TRBJ1-1, with 7 bases fitting TRBD1. V trimming: 5 bases; J trimming: 0 bases; junction bases outside the gene matches: 6. Germline assignment: CDR1 LNHDA and CDR2 SQIVND (reference sequence). The CDR3 has 15 amino acids. The CDR3 here is CASSLQGRLNTEAFF. CDR3 coding DNA: TGTGCCAGTAGTTTACAGGGGAGGTTGAACACTGAAGCTTTCTTT.

CDR3 protein: CASSFPAGNTEAFF. For the CDR3, the DNA is TGTGCCAGCAGTTTCCCCGCCGGGAACACTGAAGCTTTCTTT. This chain connects TRBV28 to TRBJ1-1; no definite D call. The CDR3 spans 14 residues. Germline CDR1 reads MDHEN; CDR2 reads SYDVKM. The V end was cut by 3 bases, the J end by 1 base, with 9 bases between. Filled out from reference TRBV28 and TRBJ1-1, the complete variable domain reads DVKVTQSSRYLVKRTGEKVFLECVQDMDHENMFWYRQDPGLGLRLIYFSYDVKMKEKGDIPEGYSVSREKKERFSLILESASTNQTSMYLCASSFPAGNTEAFFGQGTRLTVV.

The chain has TRBV6-5 and TRBJ1-2; D unclear. V lost 8 bases, J lost 0 bases, and 16 bases lay in between. The CDR3 consists of 15 residues. Germline V gives CDR1 MNHEY, CDR2 SVGAGI. The CDR3 protein is CASGAHRGTNYGYTF. In nucleotides, the CDR3 is TGTGCCAGCGGAGCACACCGGGGTACTAACTATGGCTACACCTTC.

This clone was seen more than once but under ten times. V and J are TRBV27 and TRBJ2-7; no definite D call. Trimming removed 4 bases at V and 3 bases at J, with 13 bases between. CDR3 length: 14 amino acids. From germline, CDR1 is MNHEY and CDR2 SMNVEV (reference sequence). The CDR3 protein is CASSSYSTLYEQYF. The CDR3, as DNA: TGTGCCAGCAGTTCCTACAGTACACTCTACGAGCAGTACTTC.

The rearrangement joins TRBV6-2 or TRBV6-3 to TRBJ2-7; 8 bases line up with TRBD2. V trimming: 2 bases; J trimming: 6 bases; junction bases outside the gene matches: 6. This CDR3 spans 14 amino acids. The V gene's germline CDR1 is MNHEY and CDR2 SVGEGT. The CDR3 region is CASSYVPAGAEQYF. CDR3 bases: TGTGCCAGCAGTTACGTTCCAGCGGGGGCCGAGCAGTACTTC.

V usage is TRBV29-1 and J usage is TRBJ2-7; 7 bases match TRBD1. The CDR3 length is 14 residues. V lost 5 bases, J lost 2 bases, and 9 bases stayed unmatched. Germline-derived CDR1 and CDR2 are SQVTM and ANQGSEA. Written as DNA, the CDR3 is TGCAGCGTTCTCCCCGGGACAGCGACCTACGAGCAGTACTTC. Amino acids: CSVLPGTATYEQYF.

This chain links TRBV7-9 with TRBJ2-3; the D gene is possibly TRBD1 (6 bases). Germline V lookup: CDR1 SEHNR, CDR2 FQNEAQ (reference sequence). V shed 5 bases and J shed 3 bases, with 15 bases lying between them. The CDR3 is made up of 15 amino acids. CDR3 nucleotides: TGTGCCAGCAGCCTTAGAACAGGGATTACAGATACGCAGTATTTT. Encoded protein: CASSLRTGITDTQYF. Using reference TRBV7-9 and TRBJ2-3 for the parts outside the CDR3, the full variable domain is DTGVSQNPRHKITKRGQNVTFRCDPISEHNRLYWYRQTLGQGPEFLTYFQNEAQLEKSRLLSDRFSAERPKGSFSTLEIQRTEQGDSAMYLCASSLRTGITDTQYFGPGTRLTVL.

In this sample, this clone turned up many times. This chain connects TRBV28 to TRBJ1-1; 7 positions agree with TRBD1. V shed 6 bases and J 4 bases; nucleotides not matched to a gene: 5. This CDR3 comprises 13 residues. The germline gives CDR1 MDHEN, CDR2 SYDVKM. CDR3 nucleotide sequence: TGTGCCAGCAGACCAGGGGGGAGCACTGAAGCTTTCTTT. Translated: CASRPGGSTEAFF.

This chain connects TRBV30 to TRBJ2-7; 9 bases map to TRBD2. The CDR3 runs to 16 residues. The J segment lost 2 bases and the V segment lost 3 bases, leaving 11 bases of the junction unmatched. Germline CDR1 reads GTSNPN; CDR2 reads SVGIG (reference sequence). The CDR3 region is CAWSALKTSGTYEQYF. CDR3 coding DNA: TGTGCCTGGAGCGCCTTAAAGACTAGCGGAACCTACGAGCAGTACTTC.

This chain uses TRBV4-3 with TRBJ2-5, with 7 bases matching TRBD2. The junction had 6 bases not matched to a gene; V was cut back by 1 base and J by 4 bases. The length of the CDR3 is 15 residues. Germline CDR1 LGHNA, CDR2 YSLEER. DNA for the CDR3: TGCGCCAGCAGCCAAGCCGGGGGGTGGGGAGAGACCCAGTACTTC. It is translated as CASSQAGGWGETQYF.

The chain links TRBV7-9 to TRBJ1-1; weak D call: TRBD1 (5 bases). The ends were cut back, 5 bases at V and 6 bases at J, with 13 bases in the middle. CDR3 length: 13 amino acids. Per germline, CDR1 SEHNR and CDR2 FQNEAQ (reference sequence). The CDR3 DNA reads TGTGCCAGCAGCGGCATGGGACTGGCTGAAGCTTTCTTT. Translation gives CASSGMGLAEAFF.